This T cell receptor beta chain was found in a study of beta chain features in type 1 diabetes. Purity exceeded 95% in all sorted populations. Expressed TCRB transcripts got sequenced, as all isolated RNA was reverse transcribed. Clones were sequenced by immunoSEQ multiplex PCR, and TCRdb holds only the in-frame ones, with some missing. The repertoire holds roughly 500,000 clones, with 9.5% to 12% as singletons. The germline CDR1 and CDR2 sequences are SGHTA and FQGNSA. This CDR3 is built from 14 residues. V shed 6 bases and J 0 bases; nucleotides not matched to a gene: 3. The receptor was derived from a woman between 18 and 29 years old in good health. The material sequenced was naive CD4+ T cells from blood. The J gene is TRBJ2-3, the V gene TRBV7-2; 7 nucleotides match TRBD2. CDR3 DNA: TGTGCCAGCAGGATGGGGGGGAGCACAGATACGCAGTATTTT. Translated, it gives CASRMGGSTDTQYF.